Below are 18 T cell receptor beta chains sequenced from a single sample in a study of control samples from healthy donors and cancer patients. The method was immunoSEQ multiplex PCR; TCRdb's version includes in-frame clones alone and lacks a portion of them. The sample has 350,000 to 450,000 clones; 75% to 95% are singletons. Source material: PBMCs. The receptors come from a man aged 35-49 years with head and neck cancer.

The chain links TRBV21-1 to TRBJ1-1. TRBV21-1 is a pseudogene. The CDR3 covers 17 residues. CDR3 coding DNA: TGTGCCAGCAGCAAAGCGGAGAAGGGCCCAATGAACACTGAAGCTTTCTTT. Protein sequence: CASSKAEKGPMNTEAFF.

The chain uses TRBV2 and TRBJ1-3; no reliable D call. This CDR3 spans 14 amino acids. Germline V lookup: CDR1 SNHLY, CDR2 FYNNEI. V gave up 4 bases and J gave up 1 base, with 8 bases separating them. The CDR3 region has the DNA TGTGCCAGCAGTGTAGAAGGGTCTGGAAACACCATATATTTT. Translating gives CASSVEGSGNTIYF. Filled out from reference TRBV2 and TRBJ1-3, the complete variable domain reads EPEVTQTPSHQVTQMGQEVILRCVPISNHLYFYWYRQILGQKVEFLVSFYNNEISEKSEIFDDQFSVERPDGSNFTLKIRSTKLEDSAMYFCASSVEGSGNTIYFGEGSWLTVV.

The rearrangement links TRBV28 to TRBJ2-3, with TRBD1 matching over 9 bases. CDR3 length: 15 residues. Trimming at V came to 5 bases and at J to 1 base, leaving 4 bases not matched to a gene. The germline gives CDR1 MDHEN, CDR2 SYDVKM. The CDR3 region has the DNA TGTGCCAGCAGTACACAGGGGGCCGGCACAGATACGCAGTATTTT. Translation gives CASSTQGAGTDTQYF. The full variable domain, with the rest looked up from reference TRBV28 and TRBJ2-3, is DVKVTQSSRYLVKRTGEKVFLECVQDMDHENMFWYRQDPGLGLRLIYFSYDVKMKEKGDIPEGYSVSREKKERFSLILESASTNQTSMYLCASSTQGAGTDTQYFGPGTRLTVL.

CDR3 protein: CASSWNRDRALHF. CDR3 in DNA: TGTGCCAGCAGCTGGAACCGGGACAGGGCCCTCCACTTT. The V gene is TRBV3-1 (or the pseudogene TRBV3-2), the J gene TRBJ1-6, with 9 bases identical to TRBD1. The CDR3 is 13 amino acids. From germline, CDR1 is LGHDT and CDR2 YNNKEL (reference sequence). After removal of 5 bases from V and 14 bases from J, the junction contained 7 bases not matched to a gene.

The rearrangement joins TRBV7-8 to TRBJ2-7, with 7 bases lining up with TRBD1. This CDR3 spans 14 amino acids. Germline V lookup: CDR1 SGHVS, CDR2 FQNEAQ. Losses at the gene ends were 3 bases for V and 2 bases for J; bases not matched to a gene: 4. The DNA of the CDR3 is TGTGCCAGCAGCTTTCCGGGACAGACCTACGAGCAGTACTTC. Protein product: CASSFPGQTYEQYF.

V and J are TRBV30 and TRBJ2-5, with a weak D call TRBD1 (7 bases). CDR1 GTSNPN and CDR2 SVGIG come from the germline V gene (reference sequence). The ends were cut back, 8 bases at V and 4 bases at J, with 14 bases in the middle. CDR3 size: 12 residues. CDR3 coding DNA: TGTGCCCAAAGGAGGGGGCTAGAGACCCAGTACTTC. Its translation: CAQRRGLETQYF.

The chain is built from TRBV24-1 and TRBJ2-7; D is possibly TRBD2 (5 bases). Trimming removed 3 bases at V and 2 bases at J, with 10 bases between. CDR3 length equals 14 residues. Germline loops: CDR1 KGHDR, CDR2 SFDVKD. The CDR3 bases are TGTGCCACCAGTGATACCGGGAATACCTACGAGCAGTACTTC. This translates into CATSDTGNTYEQYF.

The DNA for the CDR3 is TGTGCCAGCAGCCCGGACAGGGGGAGAATAAGGGCCGGGGAGCTGTTTTTT. Translation gives CASSPDRGRIRAGELFF. The chain links TRBV5-6 to TRBJ2-2; 10 positions agree with TRBD1. Germline lookup yields CDR1 SGHDT and CDR2 YYEEEE. Germline trimming cut 4 bases from V and 6 bases from J; bases unmatched to any gene: 12. CDR3 length: 17 amino acids.

The CDR3 sequence: CASSPFGGPNTGELFF. The CDR3 DNA reads TGTGCCAGCTCACCTTTCGGGGGCCCGAACACCGGGGAGCTGTTTTTT. The genes are TRBV18 and TRBJ2-2; perhaps D is TRBD1 or TRBD2 (6 bases each). V was clipped by 3 bases and J by 0 bases, with 11 bases between them. Per the germline V gene, CDR1 is KGHSH and CDR2 is LQKENI. This CDR3 spans 16 amino acids.

V usage is TRBV5-1 and J usage is TRBJ2-5; perhaps D is TRBD1 or TRBD2 (5 bases each). V was shortened by 4 bases and J by 5 bases, with 15 bases between the two germline ends. CDR1 SGHRS and CDR2 YFSETQ come from the germline V gene. This CDR3 region has 14 residues. The CDR3 DNA sequence: TGCGCCAGCAGCCCGACTGGGGGTGGGGAGACCCAGTACTTC. Translated, it gives CASSPTGGGETQYF. The whole variable domain, remainder taken from reference TRBV5-1 and TRBJ2-5, is KAGVTQTPRYLIKTRGQQVTLSCSPISGHRSVSWYQQTPGQGLQFLFEYFSETQRNKGNFPGRFSGRQFSNSRSEMNVSTLELGDSALYLCASSPTGGGETQYFGPGTRLLVL.

V is TRBV6-2 or TRBV6-3 and J is TRBJ1-5; the match to TRBD1 covers 9 bases. V trimming: 2 bases; J trimming: 7 bases; junction bases outside the gene matches: 15. In germline, CDR1 is MNHEY, CDR2 SVGEGT. The CDR3 is 18 residues long. This CDR3 reads CASSYHRDRDFKNQPQHF. The CDR3 DNA is TGTGCCAGCAGTTACCATCGGGACAGGGATTTCAAAAACCAGCCCCAGCATTTT.

The sample holds a few counts of this clone. This chain links TRBV5-6 with TRBJ1-6; possible D gene TRBD1, 6 bases. There are 13 residues in the CDR3. CDR1 and CDR2 from the germline V gene are SGHDT and YYEEEE. V was cut by 4 bases and J by 7 bases, with 9 bases left in between. This CDR3 reads CASSRTANSPLHF. DNA for the CDR3: TGTGCCAGCAGCCGGACAGCGAATTCACCCCTCCACTTT. The full variable domain, rest sourced from reference TRBV5-6 and TRBJ1-6, is DAGVTQSPTHLIKTRGQQVTLRCSPKSGHDTVSWYQQALGQGPQFIFQYYEEEERQRGNFPDRFSGHQFPNYSSELNVNALLLGDSALYLCASSRTANSPLHFGNGTRLTVT.

This chain uses TRBV29-1 with TRBJ2-2; a possible D gene is TRBD2 (5 bases). CDR3 size: 14 residues. CDR1 and CDR2 from the germline V gene are SQVTM and ANQGSEA. Trimming pared 4 bases from V and 2 bases from J, leaving 11 bases between. This chain's CDR3 is CSVGEGPNTGELFF. The CDR3, as DNA: TGCAGCGTTGGTGAGGGCCCTAACACCGGGGAGCTGTTTTTT.

CDR3 region: CASSFFGGKSSYNEQFF. The CDR3 region has the DNA TGTGCCAGCAGTTTTTTTGGCGGGAAGAGCTCCTACAATGAGCAGTTCTTC. The chain uses TRBV28 and TRBJ2-1, with D possibly being TRBD2 (6 bases). The CDR3 totals 17 residues. The V gene lost 3 bases and the J gene lost 0 bases, with 15 bases spanning the gap. Looked up from germline, CDR1 is MDHEN and CDR2 is SYDVKM. The full variable domain, rest sourced from reference TRBV28 and TRBJ2-1, is DVKVTQSSRYLVKRTGEKVFLECVQDMDHENMFWYRQDPGLGLRLIYFSYDVKMKEKGDIPEGYSVSREKKERFSLILESASTNQTSMYLCASSFFGGKSSYNEQFFGPGTRLTVL.

The chain links TRBV7-6 to TRBJ2-5; 8 positions agree with TRBD2. Germline CDR1 and CDR2: SGHVS and FNYEAQ. The CDR3 has 16 amino acids. V was pared by 1 base and J by 3 bases, with 7 bases of the junction left unmatched. Here the CDR3 reads CASSLGGSGEEETQYF. DNA for the CDR3: TGTGCCAGCAGCTTAGGGGGTAGCGGGGAGGAAGAGACCCAGTACTTC.

This rearrangement joins TRBV29-1 to TRBJ1-2; 7 bases map to TRBD1. The V gene end was trimmed by 2 bases and the J gene end by 7 bases; junction bases not matched to a gene: 13. The CDR3 length is 15 residues. The germline V gene encodes CDR1 SQVTM and CDR2 ANQGSEA. CDR3 in amino acids: CSVENPPTGLSGYTF. The CDR3 DNA is TGCAGCGTTGAAAATCCCCCGACAGGGTTGAGTGGCTACACCTTC.

V usage is TRBV19 and J usage is TRBJ2-7; D may match TRBD1 or TRBD2 (5 bases each). With 5 bases removed from V and 1 base from J, the gap between germline ends came to 9 bases. The CDR3 length is 13 residues. Germline values: CDR1 LNHDA, CDR2 SQIVND (reference sequence). The CDR3 bases are TGTGCCAGTAGTGGGGGTACATCCTACGAGCAGTACTTC. Translated, it gives CASSGGTSYEQYF.

This clone was picked up one time. The chain employs TRBV4-1 and TRBJ2-1; 8 bases map to TRBD1. Germline V gene lookup returns CDR1 MGHRA and CDR2 YSYEKL. V was clipped by 0 bases and J by 4 bases; unmatched bases: 5. The CDR3 covers 16 residues. The CDR3 nucleotides are TGCGCCAGCAGCCAAGAATTGGGACAGGATTACAATGAGCAGTTCTTC. Its translation is CASSQELGQDYNEQFF.